This T cell receptor beta chain was sequenced during a study of technical replicates of blood from a handful of donors. The germline CDR1 and CDR2 sequences are PRHDT and FYEKMQ (reference sequence). The CDR3 sequence is 14 residues long. The V segment lost 5 bases and the J segment 2 bases; nucleotides outside the gene matches: 4. Sequenced by immunoSEQ multiplex PCR; TCRdb stores in-frame clones only, minus some. The data contain around 100,000 clones, roughly 94% of them singletons. The sequence was obtained from a human donor in good health. The sequencing sample was made of T cells isolated from PBMCs. This chain uses TRBV13 with TRBJ2-7, with 9 bases lining up with TRBD1. CDR3 sequence reads: CASSRRDRAYEQYF. Written as DNA, the CDR3 is TGTGCCAGCAGCCGCCGGGACAGGGCCTACGAGCAGTACTTC.